This TCR beta chain was identified in a study of blood T cell repertoires in COVID-19. Generated by immunoSEQ multiplex PCR, the TCRdb table keeps only in-frame clones and is missing some. This table holds over 250,000 clones, about 90% found once. Germline CDR1 reads SGHTA; CDR2 reads FQGTGA. The CDR3 contains 17 residues. The J segment lost 0 bases and the V segment lost 1 base, leaving 6 bases of the junction unmatched. The TCR sequence derives from an older woman who had recovered from COVID-19. The sequenced sample was PBMCs or T cells enriched from blood (not recorded which). V usage is TRBV7-3 and J usage is TRBJ2-3; TRBD2 matches 8 bases. In DNA, the CDR3 is TGTGCCAGCAGCTTAAAGGCGTCTAGCGGGAGCACAGATACGCAGTATTTT. This gives the protein CASSLKASSGSTDTQYF.